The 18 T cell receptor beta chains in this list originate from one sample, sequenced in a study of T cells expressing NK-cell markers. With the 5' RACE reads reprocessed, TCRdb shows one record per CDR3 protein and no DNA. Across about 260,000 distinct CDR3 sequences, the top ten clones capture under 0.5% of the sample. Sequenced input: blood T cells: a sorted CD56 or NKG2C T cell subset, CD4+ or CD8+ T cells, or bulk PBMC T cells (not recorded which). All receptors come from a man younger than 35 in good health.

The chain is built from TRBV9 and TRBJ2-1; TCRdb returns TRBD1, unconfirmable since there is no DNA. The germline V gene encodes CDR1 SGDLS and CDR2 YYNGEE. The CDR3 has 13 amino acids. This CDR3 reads CASSVGTVGEQFF.

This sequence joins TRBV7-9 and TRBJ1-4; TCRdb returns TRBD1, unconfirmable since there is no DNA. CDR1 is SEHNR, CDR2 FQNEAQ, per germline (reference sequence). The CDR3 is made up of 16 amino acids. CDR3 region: CASSLGPTGGKEKLFF.

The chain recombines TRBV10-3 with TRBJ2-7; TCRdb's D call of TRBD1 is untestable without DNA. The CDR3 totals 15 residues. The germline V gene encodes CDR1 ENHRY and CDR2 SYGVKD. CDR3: CAISESTRGGQQQYF.

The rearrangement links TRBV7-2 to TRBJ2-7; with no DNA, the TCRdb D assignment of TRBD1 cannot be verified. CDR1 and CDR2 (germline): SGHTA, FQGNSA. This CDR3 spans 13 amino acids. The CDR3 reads CASSRGQGREQYF.

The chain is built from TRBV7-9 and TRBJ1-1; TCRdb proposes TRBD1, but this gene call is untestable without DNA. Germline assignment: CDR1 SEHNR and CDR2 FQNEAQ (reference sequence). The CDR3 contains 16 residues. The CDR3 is CASSPGGGVGNTEAFF.

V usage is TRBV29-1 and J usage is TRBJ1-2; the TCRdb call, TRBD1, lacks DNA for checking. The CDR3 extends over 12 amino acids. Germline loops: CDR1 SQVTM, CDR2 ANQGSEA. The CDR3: CSGRGNKGGYTF.

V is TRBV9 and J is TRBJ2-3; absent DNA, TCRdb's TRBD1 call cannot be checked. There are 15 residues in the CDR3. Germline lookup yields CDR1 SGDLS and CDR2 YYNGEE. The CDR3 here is CASSVGARGTDTQYF. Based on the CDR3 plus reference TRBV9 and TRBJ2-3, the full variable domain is DSGVTQTPKHLITATGQRVTLRCSPRSGDLSVYWYQQSLDQGLQFLIQYYNGEERAKGNILERFSAQQFPDLHSELNLSSLELGDSALYFCASSVGARGTDTQYFGPGTRLTVL.

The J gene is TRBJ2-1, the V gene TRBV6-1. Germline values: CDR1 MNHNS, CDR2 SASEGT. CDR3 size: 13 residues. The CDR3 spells CASSDTVGNEQFF.

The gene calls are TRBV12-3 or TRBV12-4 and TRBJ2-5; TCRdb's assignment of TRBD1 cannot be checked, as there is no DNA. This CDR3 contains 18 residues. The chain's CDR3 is CASSPIGVPGQGKETQYF.

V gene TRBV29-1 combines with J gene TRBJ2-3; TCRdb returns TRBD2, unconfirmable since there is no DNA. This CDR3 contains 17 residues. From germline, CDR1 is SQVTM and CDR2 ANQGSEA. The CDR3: CSVGITQAGVGTDTQYF.

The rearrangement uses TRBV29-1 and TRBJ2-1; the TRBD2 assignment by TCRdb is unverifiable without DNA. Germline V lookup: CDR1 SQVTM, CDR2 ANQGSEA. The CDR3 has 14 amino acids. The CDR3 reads CSLSPSGDYNEQFF.

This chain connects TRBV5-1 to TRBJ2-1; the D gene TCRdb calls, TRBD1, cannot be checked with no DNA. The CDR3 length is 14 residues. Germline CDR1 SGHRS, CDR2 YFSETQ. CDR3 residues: CASSFDRGWNEQFF.

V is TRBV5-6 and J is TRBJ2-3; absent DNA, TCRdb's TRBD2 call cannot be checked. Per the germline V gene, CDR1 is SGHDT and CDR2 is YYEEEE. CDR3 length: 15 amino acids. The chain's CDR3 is CASSFYLAGVDTQYF.

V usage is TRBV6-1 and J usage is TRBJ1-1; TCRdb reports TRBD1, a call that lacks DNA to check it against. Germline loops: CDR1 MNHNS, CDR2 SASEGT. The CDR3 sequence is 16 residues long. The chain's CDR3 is CASTSIRGRKSLEAFF.

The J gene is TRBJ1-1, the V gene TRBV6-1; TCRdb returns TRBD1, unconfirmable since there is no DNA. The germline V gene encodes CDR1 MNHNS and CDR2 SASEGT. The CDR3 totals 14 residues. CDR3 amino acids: CASSPGAMNTEAFF.

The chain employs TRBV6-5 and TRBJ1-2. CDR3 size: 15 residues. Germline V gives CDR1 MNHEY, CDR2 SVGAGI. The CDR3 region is CASSYSRPNNYGYTF.

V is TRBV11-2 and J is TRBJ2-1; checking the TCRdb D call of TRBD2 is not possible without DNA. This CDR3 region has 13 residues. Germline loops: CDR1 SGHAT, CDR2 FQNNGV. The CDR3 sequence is CASKVTSGYEQFF.

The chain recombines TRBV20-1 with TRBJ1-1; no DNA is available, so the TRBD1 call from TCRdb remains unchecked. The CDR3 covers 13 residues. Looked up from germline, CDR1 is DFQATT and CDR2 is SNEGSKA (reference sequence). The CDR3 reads CSARSSPNTEAFF.